Listed below are T cell receptor beta chains from one sample, sequenced in a study of cytomegalovirus exposure and HLA in healthy donors. Clones were read by immunoSEQ multiplex PCR, and TCRdb kept only the in-frame ones, dropping some. Here the sample spans more than 200,000 clones, around 83% being singletons. The sample consisted of PBMCs. The receptors shown here come from a girl aged 5 to 17 in good health and CMV-seronegative. The CDR3 runs from the conserved cysteine through the conserved F or W. Each record gives: D gene, J gene, V gene, clone size, CDR3 protein, CDR3 DNA. A D gene is named only where the DNA matches it firmly. The listing skips clone size in some rows; elsewhere it reads once, few, many or a size class.

TRBD1 | TRBJ2-2 | TRBV28 | once | CASTRQGIDTGELFF | TGTGCCAGCACCCGACAGGGAATCGACACCGGGGAGCTGTTTTTT
NA | TRBJ2-1 | TRBV5-1 | NA | CASSLAAGEGEQFF | TGCGCCAGCAGCTTGGCGGCAGGGGAGGGTGAGCAGTTCTTC
TRBD1 | TRBJ1-5 | TRBV6-6 | once | CASNTGTDNQPQHF | TGTGCCAGCAATACCGGGACAGATAATCAGCCCCAGCATTTT
NA | TRBJ1-5 | TRBV19 | once | CASSLQGNNNQPQHF | TGTGCCAGTAGTCTTCAGGGCAATAACAATCAGCCCCAGCATTTT
NA | TRBJ2-7 | TRBV7-9 | NA | CASSFNSPYEQYF | TGTGCCAGCAGCTTCAACAGCCCCTACGAGCAGTACTTC
TRBD1 | TRBJ1-6 | TRBV29-1 | once | CSVGQGLNSYNSPLHF | TGCAGCGTTGGACAGGGCTTAAACTCCTATAATTCACCCCTCCACTTT
TRBD1 | TRBJ2-6 | TRBV28 | NA | CASSSIPGTGVSGANVLTF | TGTGCCAGCAGTTCCATCCCGGGGACAGGGGTCTCTGGGGCCAACGTCCTGACTTTC
TRBD1 | TRBJ1-3 | TRBV4-3 | few | CASSQDLGTGRNTIYF | TGCGCCAGCAGCCAAGATCTAGGGACAGGGAGAAACACCATATATTTT
NA | TRBJ2-3 | TRBV7-2 | once | CASSLAHIYTDTQYF | TGTGCCAGCAGCTTAGCGCATATCTACACAGATACGCAGTATTTT
TRBD2 | TRBJ2-5 | TRBV7-9 | NA | CASSLRYGTIETQYF | TGTGCCAGCAGCTTAAGATACGGGACTATCGAGACCCAGTACTTC